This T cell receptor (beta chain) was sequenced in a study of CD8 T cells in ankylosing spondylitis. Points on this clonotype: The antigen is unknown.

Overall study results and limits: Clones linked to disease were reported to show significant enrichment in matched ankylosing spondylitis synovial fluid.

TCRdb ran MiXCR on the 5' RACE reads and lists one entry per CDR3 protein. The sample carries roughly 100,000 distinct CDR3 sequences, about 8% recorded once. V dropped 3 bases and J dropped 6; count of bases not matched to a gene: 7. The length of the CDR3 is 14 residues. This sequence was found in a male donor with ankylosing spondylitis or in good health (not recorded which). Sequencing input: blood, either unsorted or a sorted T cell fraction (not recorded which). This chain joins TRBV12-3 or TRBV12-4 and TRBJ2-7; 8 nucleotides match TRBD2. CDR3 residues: CASSLGAGVGEQYF. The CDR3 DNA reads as TGTGCCAGCAGTTTGGGAGCGGGAGTAGGCGAGCAGTACTTC.